This TCR beta chain was recorded in a study of shared clonotypes between healthy human individuals. Findings and limits, study-wide: Represented genetic and exposure-history diversity was restricted by having few donors. Researchers found naive subsets generally carried larger estimated richness than memory subsets.

This CDR3 spans 17 amino acids. J gave up 4 bases and V 3 bases, and 9 bases lay outside the gene matches. The germline V gene encodes CDR1 MNHNS and CDR2 SASEGT. As to this clone: As yet, its antigen is unknown.

For each subset, genomic DNA was distributed in equal portions over several immunoSEQ plates. Profiled with immunoSEQ multiplex PCR; TCRdb holds only in-frame clones, not every one. The table has about 2 million clones, roughly 94% seen once. Sequenced: naive CD4+ T cells sorted from blood. Subset defined: CD45RA+ positively selected. The chain joins TRBV6-1 to TRBJ2-1; TRBD2 aligns across 10 bases. The receptor's source is a man between 18 and 35 years old in good health. In DNA form, the CDR3 reads TGTGCCAGCAGTGACGCGATAGCGGGGGGATGGTACAATGAGCAGTTCTTC. The encoded protein is CASSDAIAGGWYNEQFF.